This TCR beta chain was identified during a study of CD8 T cells in ankylosing spondylitis. The study's findings and limits: Significant enrichment of disease-linked clones was reported in matched ankylosing spondylitis synovial fluid.

The sample holds many counts of this clonotype. Its target is unknown. TCRdb fed the 5' RACE reads into MiXCR, producing one record per CDR3 protein. The sample consists of 190,000 or so distinct CDR3 sequences, roughly 13% of them appearing once. This CDR3 has 15 residues. Germline trimming cut 5 bases from V and 6 bases from J; bases unmatched to any gene: 9. This receptor was identified in a male donor with ankylosing spondylitis or in good health (not recorded which). The chain combines TRBV12-3 or TRBV12-4 with TRBJ1-5; TRBD1 matches 8 bases. The sample consisted of blood, either unsorted or a sorted T cell fraction (not recorded which). DNA for the CDR3: TGTGCCAGCAGTCCGACAGGGGTTGGAAGTCAGCCCCAGCATTTT. Its protein product is CASSPTGVGSQPQHF.